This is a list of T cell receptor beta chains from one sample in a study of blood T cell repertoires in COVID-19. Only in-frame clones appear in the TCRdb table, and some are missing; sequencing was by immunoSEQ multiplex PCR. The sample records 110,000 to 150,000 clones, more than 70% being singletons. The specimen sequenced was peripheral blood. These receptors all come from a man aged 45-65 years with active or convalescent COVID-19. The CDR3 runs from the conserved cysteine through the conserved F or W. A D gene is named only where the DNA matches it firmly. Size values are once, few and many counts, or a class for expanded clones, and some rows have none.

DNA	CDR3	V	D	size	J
TGTGCCAGCAGCGGGGGACAGCCTGCGAAGGAGCTGTTTTTT	CASSGGQPAKELFF	TRBV5-8	TRBD1	NA	TRBJ2-2
TGTGCCATCAGCCCGTCGGGACAGAATAATTCACCCCTCCACTTT	CAISPSGQNNSPLHF	TRBV10-3	TRBD1	NA	TRBJ1-6
TGTGCCAGCAGTATGGGCAGTTCCTACGAGCAGTACTTC	CASSMGSSYEQYF	TRBV6-6	NA	NA	TRBJ2-7
TGTGCCAGCAGCTTAGGGAGCTCTGGAAACACCATATATTTT	CASSLGSSGNTIYF	TRBV7-8	NA	NA	TRBJ1-3
TGCGCCAGCAGCCGCGAACAGGGGACCACTGAAGCTTTCTTT	CASSREQGTTEAFF	TRBV4-3	TRBD1	NA	TRBJ1-1
TGTGCCAGCAGCCAAGATGCAGCTAGCGGGTCCAGCTCCTACAATGAGCAGTTCTTC	CASSQDAASGSSSYNEQFF	TRBV4-2	TRBD2	NA	TRBJ2-1
TGTGCCAGCAGTTTGGGGGCAGGGCTTGGCGAGCAGTACTTC	CASSLGAGLGEQYF	TRBV28	NA	NA	TRBJ2-7
TGTGCCAGCAGTTACTGGGCCGAGGGACTAGCGGGACGCACAGATACGCAGTATTTT	CASSYWAEGLAGRTDTQYF	TRBV6-2/TRBV6-3	TRBD2	NA	TRBJ2-3
TGTGCCAGCAGAGACCGACAGGGAAACAATGAGCAGTTCTTC	CASRDRQGNNEQFF	TRBV6-6	TRBD1	NA	TRBJ2-1
TGTGCCAGCAGCCCTAGCGGGAGGTCGTACATTCAGTACTTC	CASSPSGRSYIQYF	TRBV3-1/TRBV3-2	TRBD2	NA	TRBJ2-4
TGTGCCAGCAGCCTGGGACTCCCATTTGATACGCAGTATTTT	CASSLGLPFDTQYF	TRBV7-2	NA	few	TRBJ2-3
TGTGCCAGCACAACACTGGACACCTACGAGCAGTACTTC	CASTTLDTYEQYF	TRBV7-9	NA	NA	TRBJ2-7
TGTGCCAGCAGTTCTCAGGGCCCTGTAAGGGAGCTGTTTTTT	CASSSQGPVRELFF	TRBV27	NA	many	TRBJ2-2
TGTGCCAGCAGCCAAGGAAGAGGGGACTCCAATCAGCCCCAGCATTTT	CASSQGRGDSNQPQHF	TRBV4-2	NA	few	TRBJ1-5
TGCGCCAGCAGCCCGGACAGGGGACGAGGTGAAAAACTGTTTTTT	CASSPDRGRGEKLFF	TRBV5-1	TRBD1	NA	TRBJ1-4
TGTGCCAGCAGCGTACATGGGGCGAACACTCGGGATACGCAGTATTTT	CASSVHGANTRDTQYF	TRBV9	NA	NA	TRBJ2-3
TGCGCCAGCAGCCGCGGTAGCTATGGGACTACGGAGGAGCAGTTCTTC	CASSRGSYGTTEEQFF	TRBV5-1	TRBD2	NA	TRBJ2-1
TGTGCCACCAGTGATTTGCTACAGGGGAGTGTTGAGCAGTTCTTC	CATSDLLQGSVEQFF	TRBV24-1	TRBD1	once	TRBJ2-1
TGTGCCAGCAGTTTATCCCACCGGGACAGGGATCACGAGCAGTACTTC	CASSLSHRDRDHEQYF	TRBV28	TRBD1	NA	TRBJ2-7
TGTGCCATCAGTGAGTCGGTAGCGACCCACGAGCAGTACTTC	CAISESVATHEQYF	TRBV10-3	NA	NA	TRBJ2-7
TGTGCCAGCAGCCAACCAGGGGTATCTGGAAACACCATATATTTT	CASSQPGVSGNTIYF	TRBV14	NA	NA	TRBJ1-3
TGTGCCAGCAGCTTGGGCTATATGCGCACAGATACGCAGTATTTT	CASSLGYMRTDTQYF	TRBV5-4	NA	NA	TRBJ2-3
TGCAGCGTTGATCTAGCGGGAGCCCACGAGCAGTACTTC	CSVDLAGAHEQYF	TRBV29-1	TRBD2	NA	TRBJ2-7
TGTGCCGGTAGACAGGAGAGGACAGATACGCAGTATTTT	CAGRQERTDTQYF	TRBV2	NA	once	TRBJ2-3
TGTGCCAGCAGCTCGTCGGGACTAGCGGGCCTCTACGAGCAGTACTTC	CASSSSGLAGLYEQYF	TRBV5-6	TRBD2	NA	TRBJ2-7
TGTGCCAGCAGCTTTCTAGCGGGATCCTACAATGAGCAGTTCTTC	CASSFLAGSYNEQFF	TRBV5-6	TRBD2	NA	TRBJ2-1
TGTGCCAGCAGCCCTGCCGCAGGCAGCAATCAGCCCCAGCATTTT	CASSPAAGSNQPQHF	TRBV27	NA	NA	TRBJ1-5
TGTGCCAGCAGCCCCGACAGGGTTAATTCACCCCTCCACTTT	CASSPDRVNSPLHF	TRBV28	TRBD1	once	TRBJ1-6